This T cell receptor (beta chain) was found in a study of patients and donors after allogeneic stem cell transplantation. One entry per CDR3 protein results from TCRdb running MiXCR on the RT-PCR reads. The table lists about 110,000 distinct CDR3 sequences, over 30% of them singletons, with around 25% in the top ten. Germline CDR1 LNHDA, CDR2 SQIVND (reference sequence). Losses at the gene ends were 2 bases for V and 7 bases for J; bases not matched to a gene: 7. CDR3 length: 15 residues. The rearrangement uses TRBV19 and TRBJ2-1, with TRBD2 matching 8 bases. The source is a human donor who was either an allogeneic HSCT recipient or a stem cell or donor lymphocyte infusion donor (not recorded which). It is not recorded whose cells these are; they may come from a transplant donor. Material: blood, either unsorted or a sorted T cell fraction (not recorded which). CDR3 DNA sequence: TGTGCCAGTAGTATAAGGGGACTAGGGCCAAATGAGCAGTTCTTC. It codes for CASSIRGLGPNEQFF.